This paragraph reports one T cell receptor (beta chain). These data belong to a study of cytomegalovirus exposure and HLA in healthy donors. Study-level information: Roughly 80 million unique TCRs from HLA-typed donors made up an early data release.

V lost 0 bases and J 2 bases, leaving 6 bases between the germline ends. Germline values: CDR1 SGDLS, CDR2 YYNGEE. CDR3 size: 14 residues. The PCR had 60 Vbeta and 13 Jbeta primers. Using immunoSEQ multiplex PCR, the repertoire was profiled, and TCRdb retains in-frame clones only, with some absent. Of a few hundred thousand clones detected, roughly 91% appear once; the ten largest clones hold about 1.7%. This rearrangement joins TRBV9 to TRBJ1-3; unclear D gene. Sequencing was performed on PBMCs. The receptor's source is a girl aged 2 to 10 in good health and CMV-seronegative. Here the CDR3 DNA reads TGTGCCAGCAGCGTAGAACCAGCTGGAAACACCATATATTTT. Translation: CASSVEPAGNTIYF.